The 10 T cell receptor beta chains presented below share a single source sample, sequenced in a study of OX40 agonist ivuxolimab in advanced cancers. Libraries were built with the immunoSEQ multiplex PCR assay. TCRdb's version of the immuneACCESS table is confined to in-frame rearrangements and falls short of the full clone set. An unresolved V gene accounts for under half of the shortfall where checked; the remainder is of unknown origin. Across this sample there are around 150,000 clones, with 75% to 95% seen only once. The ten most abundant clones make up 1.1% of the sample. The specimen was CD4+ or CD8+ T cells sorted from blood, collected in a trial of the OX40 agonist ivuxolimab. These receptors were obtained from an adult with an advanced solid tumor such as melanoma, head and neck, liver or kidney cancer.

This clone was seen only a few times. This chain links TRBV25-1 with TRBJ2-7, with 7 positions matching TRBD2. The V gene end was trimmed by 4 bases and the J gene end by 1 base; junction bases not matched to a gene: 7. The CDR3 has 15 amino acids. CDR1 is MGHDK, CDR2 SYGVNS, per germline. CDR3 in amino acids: CASSASVSGSYEQYF. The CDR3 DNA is TGTGCCAGCAGTGCCTCAGTTAGCGGGTCCTACGAGCAGTACTTC.

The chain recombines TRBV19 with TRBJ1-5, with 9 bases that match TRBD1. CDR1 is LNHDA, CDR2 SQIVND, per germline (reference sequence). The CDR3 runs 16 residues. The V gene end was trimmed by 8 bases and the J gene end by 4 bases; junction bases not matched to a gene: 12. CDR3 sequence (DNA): TGTGCCAGTTCCACAGGGGGCCTTTTGTTAAATCAGCCCCAGCATTTT. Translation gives CASSTGGLLLNQPQHF. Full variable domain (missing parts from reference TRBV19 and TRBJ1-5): DGGITQSPKYLFRKEGQNVTLSCEQNLNHDAMYWYRQDPGQGLRLIYYSQIVNDFQKGDIAEGYSVSREKKESFPLTVTSAQKNPTAFYLCASSTGGLLLNQPQHFGDGTRLSIL.

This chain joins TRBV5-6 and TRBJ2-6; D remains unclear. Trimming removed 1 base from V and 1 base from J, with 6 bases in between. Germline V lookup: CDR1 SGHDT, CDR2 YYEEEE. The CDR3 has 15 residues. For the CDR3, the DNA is TGTGCCAGCAGCTTGACGACTTCTGGGGCCAACGTCCTGACTTTC. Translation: CASSLTTSGANVLTF.

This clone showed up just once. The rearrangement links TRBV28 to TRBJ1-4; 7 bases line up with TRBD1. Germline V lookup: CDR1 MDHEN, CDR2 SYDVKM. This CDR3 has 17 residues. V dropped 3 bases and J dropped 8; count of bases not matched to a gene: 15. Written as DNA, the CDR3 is TGTGCCAGCAGTTTTTCACAGGGGAGGGGTTTTAGGGAAAAACTGTTTTTT. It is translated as CASSFSQGRGFREKLFF.

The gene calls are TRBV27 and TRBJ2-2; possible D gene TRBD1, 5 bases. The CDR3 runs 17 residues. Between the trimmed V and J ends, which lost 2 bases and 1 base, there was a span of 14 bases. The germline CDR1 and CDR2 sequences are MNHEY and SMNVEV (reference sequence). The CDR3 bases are TGTGCCAGCAGTTTAAAGAACGCAGGGCTGAACACCGGGGAGCTGTTTTTT. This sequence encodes CASSLKNAGLNTGELFF.

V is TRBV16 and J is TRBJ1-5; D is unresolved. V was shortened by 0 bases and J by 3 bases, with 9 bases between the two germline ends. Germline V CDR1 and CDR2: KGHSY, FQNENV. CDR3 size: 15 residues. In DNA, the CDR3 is TGTGCCAGCAGCCAATCGACCGGGCCCAATCAGCCCCAGCATTTT. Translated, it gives CASSQSTGPNQPQHF.

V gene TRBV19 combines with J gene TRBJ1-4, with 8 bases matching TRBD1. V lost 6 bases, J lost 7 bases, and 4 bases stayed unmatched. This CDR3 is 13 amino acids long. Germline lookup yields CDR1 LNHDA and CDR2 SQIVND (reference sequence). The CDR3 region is CASRTGEGEKLFF. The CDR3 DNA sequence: TGTGCCAGTAGGACAGGGGAGGGTGAAAAACTGTTTTTT. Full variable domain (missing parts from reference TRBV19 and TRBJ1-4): DGGITQSPKYLFRKEGQNVTLSCEQNLNHDAMYWYRQDPGQGLRLIYYSQIVNDFQKGDIAEGYSVSREKKESFPLTVTSAQKNPTAFYLCASRTGEGEKLFFGSGTQLSVL.

The CDR3 DNA reads TGTGCCAGCAGCTTCCGCTCGGGACGGCCGGGGGGCGATGGCTACACCTTC. It codes for CASSFRSGRPGGDGYTF. The chain combines TRBV7-9 with TRBJ1-2; D may be TRBD1 (6 bases). The CDR3 consists of 17 residues. Trimming pared 3 bases from V and 6 bases from J, leaving 23 bases between. Germline-derived CDR1 and CDR2 are SEHNR and FQNEAQ (reference sequence).

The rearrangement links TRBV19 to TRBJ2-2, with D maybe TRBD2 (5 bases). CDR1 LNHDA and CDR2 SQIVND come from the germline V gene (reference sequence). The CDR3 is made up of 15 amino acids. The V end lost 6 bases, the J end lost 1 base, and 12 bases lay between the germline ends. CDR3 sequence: CASSSKGENTGELFF. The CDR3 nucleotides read TGTGCCAGTAGCTCTAAGGGAGAGAACACCGGGGAGCTGTTTTTT.

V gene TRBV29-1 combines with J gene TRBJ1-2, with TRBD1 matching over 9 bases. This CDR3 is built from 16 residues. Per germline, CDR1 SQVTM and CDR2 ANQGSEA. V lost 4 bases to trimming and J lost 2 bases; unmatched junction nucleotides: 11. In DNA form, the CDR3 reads TGCAGCGTTGTCCCACAGGCTACAGGGGGCAACTATGGCTACACCTTC. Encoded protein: CSVVPQATGGNYGYTF.